The T cell receptor (beta chain) described here comes from a study of T cell responses to AZD1222 COVID-19 vaccine. V dropped 1 base and J dropped 8 bases, with 8 bases sitting between them. Germline V gene sequence: CDR1 SEHNR, CDR2 FQNEAQ (reference sequence). This CDR3 contains 12 residues. Clones were sequenced by immunoSEQ multiplex PCR, and TCRdb holds only the in-frame ones, with some missing. The sample includes fewer than 100,000 clones, almost 90% of them seen just once. The chain links TRBV7-9 to TRBJ1-2; unclear D gene. Sequenced material: peripheral blood, taken on day 0 of AZD1222 vaccination. This clonotype was obtained from an adult in good health. The CDR3 reads CASSLVVRGYTF. The CDR3 coding sequence is TGTGCCAGCAGCTTAGTGGTACGCGGCTACACCTTC. Variable domain in full (rest from reference TRBV7-9 and TRBJ1-2): DTGVSQNPRHKITKRGQNVTFRCDPISEHNRLYWYRQTLGQGPEFLTYFQNEAQLEKSRLLSDRFSAERPKGSFSTLEIQRTEQGDSAMYLCASSLVVRGYTFGSGTRLTVV.